The TCR beta chain under discussion was sequenced for a study of cytomegalovirus exposure and HLA in healthy donors. As concerns this clone: Its antigen is currently unknown.

CDR1 is MNHEY, CDR2 SVGAGI, per germline. The CDR3 is 14 residues long. Trimming removed 5 bases at V and 2 bases at J, with 13 bases between. PCR involved 60 Vbeta and 13 Jbeta primers. In the authors' methods: Later, an analysis found around 80 million unique TCR beta chains, and approximately 10 million of these were shared. Data came from immunoSEQ multiplex PCR; TCRdb stores just in-frame clones and leaves some out. V, J and clone size were drawn from that table, and D and trimming were deduced from the DNA. The profile shows about 120,000 clones, roughly 15% of them singletons. General observations from the study: The study found most TCR sequences rare, yet found some public TCRs in many donors.

The source material was PBMCs. The source is a female donor in good health and CMV-seropositive. This rearrangement joins TRBV6-5 to TRBJ2-7; D unresolved. The CDR3 nucleotides are TGTGCCAGCAGTCAGAACTCGAGGCCCTACGAGCAGTACTTC. It codes for CASSQNSRPYEQYF.